This passage covers 19 T cell receptor beta chains from one sample sequenced in a study of PD-1 blockade in mismatch repair-deficient tumors. The repertoire was sequenced with immunoSEQ multiplex PCR; TCRdb's copy has only in-frame clones and lacks some. The data hold some 100,000 clones, with 82% observed a single time. This sample comprised peripheral blood, obtained approximately 35 weeks after starting pembrolizumab. These receptors were collected from an adult with mismatch repair-deficient cancer.

The chain carries TRBV12-5 and TRBJ2-7; TRBD1 agrees at 7 bases. V trimming: 0 bases; J trimming: 2 bases; junction bases outside the gene matches: 7. The CDR3 consists of 16 residues. Germline lookup yields CDR1 LGHNT and CDR2 FRNRAP. Here the CDR3 reads CASGLVFGDSPYEQYF. The DNA for the CDR3 is TGTGCTAGTGGTTTGGTGTTTGGGGACAGCCCCTACGAGCAGTACTTC. Supplemented by reference TRBV12-5 and TRBJ2-7, the full variable domain reads DARVTQTPRHKVTEMGQEVTMRCQPILGHNTVFWYRQTMMQGLELLAYFRNRAPLDDSGMPKDRFSAEMPDATLATLKIQPSEPRDSAVYFCASGLVFGDSPYEQYFGPGTRLTVT.

The V call is TRBV7-2, the J call TRBJ1-1; D unresolved. This CDR3 comprises 13 residues. Looked up from germline, CDR1 is SGHTA and CDR2 is FQGNSA. V lost 4 bases and J 1 base, leaving 7 bases between the germline ends. The CDR3 DNA sequence: TGTGCCAGCAGCTCCCTGCCGAACACTGAAGCTTTCTTT. Translating gives CASSSLPNTEAFF.

The V gene is TRBV7-3, the J gene TRBJ1-1; D is perhaps TRBD1 (5 bases). The CDR3 is made up of 14 amino acids. CDR1 and CDR2 (germline): SGHTA, FQGTGA. The V and J ends lost 0 bases and 7 bases respectively, with 12 bases between them. The CDR3 sequence is CASSLTGTDSEAFF. CDR3 DNA: TGTGCCAGCAGCTTAACGGGGACGGATAGTGAAGCTTTCTTT.

The chain is built from TRBV12-5 and TRBJ2-7; D is ambiguous. The CDR3 extends over 18 amino acids. CDR1 is LGHNT and CDR2 is FRNRAP in the germline V gene. V lost 2 bases and J lost 1, with 21 bases in between. CDR3 bases: TGTGCTAGTGGTTTGAGCGTAAATGTGGCGGTGGGTTCCTACGAGCAGTACTTC. This translates into CASGLSVNVAVGSYEQYF.

V is TRBV10-1 and J is TRBJ1-1; TRBD1 matches at 7 bases. The V and J ends lost 4 bases and 0 bases, in that order; junction bases with no gene match: 5. Germline loops: CDR1 WNHNN, CDR2 SYGVQD (reference sequence). The CDR3 is 15 residues long. The DNA for the CDR3 is TGCGCCAGCAGTGGAGACAGGGATCTGAACACTGAAGCTTTCTTT. Protein sequence: CASSGDRDLNTEAFF.

This clone turned up a few times. V is TRBV5-1 and J is TRBJ1-2; 8 bases match TRBD1. The CDR3 loop spans 16 amino acids. CDR1 SGHRS and CDR2 YFSETQ come from the germline V gene. V trimming: 0 bases; J trimming: 4 bases; junction bases outside the gene matches: 8. CDR3 in DNA: TGCGCCAGCAGCTTGGACCGGGACAGGCCCTCCTATGGCTACACCTTC. This codes for CASSLDRDRPSYGYTF.

This clone was seen only a few times. V and J are TRBV4-1 and TRBJ2-7; TRBD2 might be the D (5 bases). Trimming shortened V by 1 base and J by 0 bases, and 13 bases separated the two germline ends. The length of the CDR3 is 16 residues. CDR1 and CDR2 from the germline V gene are MGHRA and YSYEKL. The CDR3 nucleotides read TGCGCCAGCAGCCAAGTTCCGGCGGGCAGCTCCTACGAGCAGTACTTC. This gives the protein CASSQVPAGSSYEQYF.

The J gene is TRBJ1-1, the V gene TRBV9, with 8 positions matching TRBD1. Germline CDR1 reads SGDLS; CDR2 reads YYNGEE. The CDR3 has 15 residues. With V trimmed by 3 bases and J by 5 bases, 9 bases remained unmatched. The CDR3 DNA follows: TGTGCCAGCAGCGACCTAACAGGGGGGGGAACTGAAGCTTTCTTT. Translated, it gives CASSDLTGGGTEAFF.

The chain is built from TRBV11-2 and TRBJ2-7, with D hard to call. The germline gives CDR1 SGHAT, CDR2 FQNNGV. The CDR3 extends over 15 amino acids. V shed 0 bases and J shed 2 bases, with 11 bases lying between them. The chain's CDR3 is CASSLDVGFTYEQYF. In DNA, the CDR3 is TGTGCCAGCAGCTTAGACGTCGGATTCACCTACGAGCAGTACTTC.

The chain uses TRBV6-1 and TRBJ2-7; TRBD1 might be the D (5 bases). Germline loops: CDR1 MNHNS, CDR2 SASEGT. The CDR3 covers 13 residues. Between the trimmed V and J ends, which lost 7 bases and 2 bases, there was a span of 12 bases. CDR3 DNA sequence: TGTGCCAGCAAGCCGACAGCCGCCTACGAGCAGTACTTC. It is translated as CASKPTAAYEQYF.

This clone was observed many times. This chain links TRBV9 with TRBJ2-3, with D tentatively TRBD2 (6 bases). The CDR3 is 16 residues long. Trimming stripped 3 bases from V and 2 bases from J, with 16 bases between. Per germline, CDR1 SGDLS and CDR2 YYNGEE. The CDR3 is CASSAYSGLDTDTQYF. The CDR3 nucleotides are TGTGCCAGCAGCGCATATAGCGGACTCGACACAGATACGCAGTATTTT.

This clone turned up a few times. J is TRBJ1-1 and V is TRBV27; perhaps TRBD1 as D (6 bases). This CDR3 is 14 amino acids long. The V gene lost 3 bases and the J gene lost 3 bases, with 11 bases spanning the gap. From germline, CDR1 is MNHEY and CDR2 SMNVEV (reference sequence). The CDR3 nucleotides are TGTGCCAGCAGTTTTCGGGGGCGGTACACTGAAGCTTTCTTT. Its translation is CASSFRGRYTEAFF.

This chain connects TRBV6-5 to TRBJ2-2, with D uncertain. CDR1 MNHEY and CDR2 SVGAGI come from the germline V gene. The length of the CDR3 is 13 residues. The V end lost 4 bases, the J end lost 6 bases, and 9 bases lay between the germline ends. The chain's CDR3 is CASSSKAPGELFF. The CDR3 coding sequence is TGTGCCAGCAGTTCAAAGGCTCCCGGGGAGCTGTTTTTT.

The chain employs TRBV4-2 and TRBJ2-7; tentatively, D is TRBD1 (6 bases). Germline-derived CDR1 and CDR2 are LGHNA and YNFKEQ. The CDR3 runs to 13 residues. The ends were cut back, 4 bases at V and 1 base at J, with 8 bases in the middle. The CDR3 DNA is TGTGCCAGCAGCCTAAGGGGGTCCTACGAGCAGTACTTC. Translation: CASSLRGSYEQYF.

The chain uses TRBV2 and TRBJ1-1, with D perhaps matching TRBD1 (6 bases). This CDR3 region has 13 residues. V dropped 8 bases and J dropped 1 base, with 11 bases sitting between them. Germline CDR1 is SNHLY and CDR2 is FYNNEI. CDR3 region: CASVGQTNTEAFF. As DNA, the CDR3 is TGTGCCAGCGTCGGACAGACGAACACTGAAGCTTTCTTT. Full variable domain (outside the CDR3, taken from reference TRBV2 and TRBJ1-1): EPEVTQTPSHQVTQMGQEVILRCVPISNHLYFYWYRQILGQKVEFLVSFYNNEISEKSEIFDDQFSVERPDGSNFTLKIRSTKLEDSAMYFCASVGQTNTEAFFGQGTRLTVV.

V gene TRBV29-1 combines with J gene TRBJ2-3; TRBD2 is a possible D gene (6 bases). The CDR3 has 14 residues. The V end lost 1 base, the J end lost 2 bases, and 10 bases lay between the germline ends. Germline CDR1 is SQVTM and CDR2 is ANQGSEA. This CDR3 is CSVEGGGFTDTQYF. The CDR3 DNA reads TGCAGCGTTGAAGGCGGAGGGTTCACAGATACGCAGTATTTT.

V usage is TRBV30 and J usage is TRBJ2-7; TRBD2 agrees at 7 bases. The germline V gene has CDR1 GTSNPN and CDR2 SVGIG (reference sequence). V lost 6 bases to trimming and J lost 3 bases; unmatched junction nucleotides: 11. This CDR3 has 14 residues. The CDR3 loop is CACTRGEYVYEQYF. In nucleotides, the CDR3 is TGTGCCTGTACCCGGGGGGAATATGTCTACGAGCAGTACTTC. The full variable domain, completed using reference TRBV30 and TRBJ2-7, is SQTIHQWPATLVQPVGSPLSLECTVEGTSNPNLYWYRQAAGRGLQLLFYSVGIGQISSEVPQNLSASRPQDRQFILSSKKLLLSDSGFYLCACTRGEYVYEQYFGPGTRLTVT.

The rearrangement links TRBV11-1 to TRBJ2-3; D ambiguous. CDR3 size: 12 residues. Germline V gene lookup returns CDR1 SGHAT and CDR2 FQDESV (reference sequence). The V end lost 2 bases, the J end lost 3 bases, and 3 bases lay between the germline ends. In DNA, the CDR3 is TGTGCCAGCAGCTTATCGACAGATACGCAGTATTTT. Its protein is CASSLSTDTQYF.

The genes are TRBV11-3 and TRBJ2-7, with a tentative D call TRBD1 (6 bases). Per the germline V gene, CDR1 is SGHNT and CDR2 is YENEEA. The CDR3 runs 12 residues. With 11 bases removed from V and 4 bases from J, the gap between germline ends came to 15 bases. Here the CDR3 reads CAVQDRGYEQYF. CDR3 DNA sequence: TGTGCCGTGCAGGACAGAGGGTACGAGCAGTACTTC.